The text below deals with one TCR beta chain. The CDR3 runs 14 residues. Germline V gives CDR1 SGHRS, CDR2 YFSETQ. With 4 bases removed from V and 7 bases from J, the gap between germline ends came to 15 bases. Enrolment of Seattle patients took place during active infection, and they were followed longitudinally. Original methodology: Reference gene primer amplification yielded estimated nucleated cell counts. Generated by immunoSEQ multiplex PCR, the TCRdb table keeps only in-frame clones and is missing some. V, J and clone size are taken as reported in that table, and D and trimming were inferred from the DNA itself. The sample lists about 250,000 clones; roughly 82% were seen once. This entry is derived from a study of blood T cell repertoires in COVID-19.

The clonotype was recovered from an elderly woman with COVID-19, enrolled during active disease. The rearrangement joins TRBV5-1 to TRBJ1-5; unclear D gene. The sample was peripheral blood. CDR3 DNA sequence: TGCGCCAGCAGCAAGGATCCGGGAAACCAGCCCCAGCATTTT. Protein sequence: CASSKDPGNQPQHF. The whole variable domain, filled in from reference TRBV5-1 and TRBJ1-5, reads KAGVTQTPRYLIKTRGQQVTLSCSPISGHRSVSWYQQTPGQGLQFLFEYFSETQRNKGNFPGRFSGRQFSNSRSEMNVSTLELGDSALYLCASSKDPGNQPQHFGDGTRLSIL.